Presented here are 13 T cell receptor beta chains from one specimen sequenced in a study of glioma-infiltrating T cells after dendritic cell vaccination. Sequencing used immunoSEQ multiplex PCR; TCRdb keeps in-frame clones, though not all of them. This table holds 93,000 or so clones, roughly four fifths found once. Sequences were derived from blood, sampled before dendritic cell vaccination. Receptor source: a human donor with glioblastoma.

This clone is a singleton in its sample. V usage is TRBV27 and J usage is TRBJ2-7, with D perhaps matching TRBD1 (6 bases). Trimming removed 2 bases at V and 2 bases at J, with 13 bases between. The CDR3 is made up of 15 amino acids. Germline-derived CDR1 and CDR2 are MNHEY and SMNVEV (reference sequence). CDR3 in DNA: TGTGCCAGCAGTTTAAGGCAGGGGACCACCTACGAGCAGTACTTC. It specifies CASSLRQGTTYEQYF.

The chain carries TRBV30 and TRBJ1-1; a possible D gene is TRBD1 (6 bases). There are 15 residues in the CDR3. Germline CDR1 and CDR2: GTSNPN and SVGIG (reference sequence). V dropped 1 base and J dropped 1 base, with 13 bases sitting between them. CDR3 region: CAWSGQGWKNTEAFF. CDR3 coding DNA: TGTGCCTGGAGTGGTCAGGGGTGGAAGAACACTGAAGCTTTCTTT.

Only a few counts were recorded for this clone. V usage is TRBV7-2 and J usage is TRBJ2-2, with TRBD1 matching over 7 bases. The CDR3 is made up of 13 amino acids. The trim removed 5 bases at V and 9 bases at J, leaving 6 bases unmatched. Germline loops: CDR1 SGHTA, CDR2 FQGNSA. CDR3 bases: TGTGCCAGCAGCCCCCGGACAGGCCGGGAGCTGTTTTTT. This sequence encodes CASSPRTGRELFF.

The genes are TRBV19 and TRBJ2-1; D perhaps matches TRBD2 (6 bases). CDR3 length equals 15 residues. V was pared by 3 bases and J by 6 bases, with 15 bases between. Germline CDR1 and CDR2: LNHDA and SQIVND (reference sequence). CDR3: CASSIWTGGRNEQFF. The CDR3 region has the DNA TGTGCCAGTAGTATCTGGACCGGGGGTCGCAATGAGCAGTTCTTC.

The V call is TRBV29-1, the J call TRBJ2-7, with 10 nucleotides matching TRBD1. J lost 3 bases, V lost 4 bases, and 6 bases had no gene match. This CDR3 comprises 14 residues. Germline CDR1 reads SQVTM; CDR2 reads ANQGSEA. The CDR3 here is CSVAGQGNIYEQYF. The CDR3, as DNA: TGCAGCGTTGCGGGACAGGGGAATATCTACGAGCAGTACTTC.

The J gene is TRBJ2-1, the V gene TRBV7-2; TRBD1 matches 8 bases. The germline gives CDR1 SGHTA, CDR2 FQGNSA. This CDR3 contains 17 residues. The ends lost 0 bases at V and 1 base at J; junction bases unmatched: 5. CDR3 sequence reads: CASSLAGRQGSYNEQFF. Here the CDR3 DNA reads TGTGCCAGCAGCTTAGCCGGGCGACAGGGGTCCTACAATGAGCAGTTCTTC.

The chain employs TRBV4-1 and TRBJ2-4, with TRBD2 as a possible D gene (6 bases). This CDR3 has 17 residues. The germline gives CDR1 MGHRA, CDR2 YSYEKL. V lost 6 bases and J 2 bases, leaving 20 bases between the germline ends. The CDR3 DNA is TGCGCCAGCAGGCAGGGACTTTCCAGCCCCACCAAAAACATTCAGTACTTC. This gives the protein CASRQGLSSPTKNIQYF.

The V call is TRBV5-1, the J call TRBJ1-6, with TRBD1 identical over 7 bases. Looked up from germline, CDR1 is SGHRS and CDR2 is YFSETQ. This CDR3 has 18 amino acids. V was clipped by 0 bases and J by 1 base; unmatched bases: 7. The chain's CDR3 is CASSLGLQGMSYNSPLHF. DNA of the CDR3: TGCGCCAGCAGCTTGGGCTTACAGGGGATGTCCTATAATTCACCCCTCCACTTT.

The chain is built from TRBV7-2 and TRBJ1-2; D remains ambiguous. The CDR3 loop spans 15 amino acids. V was clipped by 5 bases and J by 5 bases, with 18 bases between them. Germline V CDR1 and CDR2: SGHTA, FQGNSA. Written as DNA, the CDR3 is TGTGCCAGCAGCCCCGACCGGACGGAGGCGTATGGCTACACCTTC. Amino acids: CASSPDRTEAYGYTF.

The V call is TRBV4-1, the J call TRBJ1-4; D ambiguous. The germline V gene has CDR1 MGHRA and CDR2 YSYEKL. The CDR3 extends over 16 amino acids. V lost 8 bases to trimming and J lost 7 bases, with 23 bases between them. CDR3 coding DNA: TGCGCCAGCGGCCCGTATAGGACTGCGGCTGGTGAAAAACTGTTTTTT. Translating gives CASGPYRTAAGEKLFF.

The chain uses TRBV4-1 and TRBJ2-1; D is unclear. Germline assignment: CDR1 MGHRA and CDR2 YSYEKL. The CDR3 loop spans 15 amino acids. Trimming removed 0 bases from V and 5 bases from J, with 11 bases in between. CDR3 region: CASSQDEVADNEQFF. The CDR3 DNA sequence: TGCGCCAGCAGCCAAGATGAAGTGGCGGACAATGAGCAGTTCTTC.

This clone was observed once. The chain joins TRBV29-1 to TRBJ1-2; 9 bases map to TRBD1. Germline loops: CDR1 SQVTM, CDR2 ANQGSEA. The V and J ends lost 0 bases and 8 bases, in that order; junction bases with no gene match: 10. The CDR3 contains 15 residues. CDR3 coding DNA: TGCAGCGTTGAAGAGTGGGGACAGGGTCAAATGGGCTACACCTTC. Residues: CSVEEWGQGQMGYTF.

The chain links TRBV20-1 to TRBJ1-2; D not certain. The CDR3 runs to 11 residues. V was shortened by 2 bases and J by 4 bases, with 5 bases between the two germline ends. Germline V gene lookup returns CDR1 DFQATT and CDR2 SNEGSKA (reference sequence). DNA of the CDR3: TGCAGTGCTAGAAACACCTATGGCTACACCTTC. Its protein product is CSARNTYGYTF.